Following are 15 T cell receptor beta chains from one sample sequenced in a study of shared clonotypes between healthy human individuals. The assay was immunoSEQ multiplex PCR, and TCRdb's table has in-frame clones only and misses some. This table holds a few million clones, around 93% found once. CD8 cells classed as naive were CD45RO-negative and positively selected for CCR7, excluding terminally differentiated effector memory CD45RA+ cells. Source material: naive CD8+ T cells from PBMCs. Every receptor here comes from a young man in good health. Some clones in this sample may be carry-over from other donors' samples.

This rearrangement joins TRBV28 to TRBJ2-1, with TRBD2 matching over 8 bases. Germline trimming cut 7 bases from V and 2 bases from J; bases unmatched to any gene: 4. The germline gives CDR1 MDHEN, CDR2 SYDVKM. The CDR3 runs to 14 residues. CDR3 residues: CASITGGTYNEQFF. The DNA for the CDR3 is TGTGCCAGCATAACGGGGGGGACCTACAATGAGCAGTTCTTC.

This chain connects TRBV19 to TRBJ2-5; D is perhaps TRBD1 (8 bases). This CDR3 is built from 16 residues. Trimming removed 5 bases at V and 4 bases at J, with 20 bases between. In germline, CDR1 is LNHDA, CDR2 SQIVND (reference sequence). The CDR3 DNA follows: TGTGCCAGTAGTGCGGACAGGGAGGGTCTGGCAGAGACCCAGTACTTC. Translation gives CASSADREGLAETQYF.

About this clone itself: Different DNA sequences within this sample yield the same CDR3. J is TRBJ2-5 and V is TRBV28; D may be TRBD2 (5 bases). The V gene's germline CDR1 is MDHEN and CDR2 SYDVKM. The CDR3 has 13 amino acids. Trimming cost V 3 bases and J 2 bases, with 7 bases left between them. For the CDR3, the DNA is TGTGCCAGCAGTTTCTCGGGACAAGAGACCCAGTACTTC. Residues: CASSFSGQETQYF.

This chain uses TRBV6-5 with TRBJ2-7; no clear D gene. The CDR3 loop spans 15 amino acids. Trimming removed 0 bases from V and 4 bases from J, with 13 bases in between. Germline lookup yields CDR1 MNHEY and CDR2 SVGAGI. CDR3 region: CASSYSMVLGYEQYF. CDR3 nucleotides: TGTGCCAGCAGTTACTCGATGGTTTTAGGGTACGAGCAGTACTTC.

The chain is built from TRBV7-9 and TRBJ1-2, with TRBD1 as a possible D gene (5 bases). V was trimmed by 3 bases and J by 8 bases, leaving 13 bases between them. The CDR3 is 13 amino acids. Germline CDR1 is SEHNR and CDR2 is FQNEAQ (reference sequence). The CDR3 bases are TGTGCCAGCAGCTTTCCAGGGAGGCACGGCTACACCTTC. Translation: CASSFPGRHGYTF.

This chain uses TRBV2 with TRBJ1-4; D uncertain. CDR1 is SNHLY and CDR2 is FYNNEI in the germline V gene. This CDR3 is 15 amino acids long. V lost 3 bases to trimming and J lost 0 bases, with 8 bases between them. The CDR3 protein is CASSDPGTTNEKLFF. CDR3 DNA sequence: TGTGCCAGCAGTGACCCCGGGACAACTAATGAAAAACTGTTTTTT. Using reference TRBV2 and TRBJ1-4 for the parts outside the CDR3, the full variable domain is EPEVTQTPSHQVTQMGQEVILRCVPISNHLYFYWYRQILGQKVEFLVSFYNNEISEKSEIFDDQFSVERPDGSNFTLKIRSTKLEDSAMYFCASSDPGTTNEKLFFGSGTQLSVL.

This clone was seen once. V is TRBV7-2 and J is TRBJ2-6; D is undetermined. The V end was cut by 4 bases, the J end by 2 bases, with 12 bases between. This CDR3 comprises 16 residues. Germline CDR1 reads SGHTA; CDR2 reads FQGNSA. The CDR3 is CASSSPRVAGANVLTF. In DNA form, the CDR3 reads TGTGCCAGCAGCTCTCCCCGTGTCGCTGGGGCCAACGTCCTGACTTTC.

This rearrangement joins TRBV25-1 to TRBJ2-1; TRBD2 is a possible D gene (6 bases). Germline CDR1 and CDR2: MGHDK and SYGVNS. CDR3 length equals 16 residues. Trimming removed 5 bases at V and 0 bases at J, with 14 bases between. CDR3 protein: CASSSLSGSSYNEQFF. The CDR3 DNA sequence: TGTGCCAGCAGTTCCCTTAGCGGAAGCTCCTACAATGAGCAGTTCTTC.

The chain combines TRBV7-6 with TRBJ2-2, with D perhaps assigned TRBD1 or TRBD2 (6 bases each). Trimming shortened V by 1 base and J by 7 bases, and 13 bases separated the two germline ends. CDR3 length: 15 residues. Germline V lookup: CDR1 SGHVS, CDR2 FNYEAQ. CDR3 bases: TGTGCCAGCAGCTTAGGAGGGGGGCTCGGCGGGGAGCTGTTTTTT. Translated, it gives CASSLGGGLGGELFF.

The rearrangement links TRBV19 to TRBJ2-7; TRBD2 aligns across 13 bases. The CDR3 is 14 residues long. Germline V lookup: CDR1 LNHDA, CDR2 SQIVND (reference sequence). J lost 3 bases, V lost 5 bases, and 1 base had no gene match. Written as DNA, the CDR3 is TGTGCCAGTAGTGGACTAGCGGGAGACTACGAGCAGTACTTC. Its translation is CASSGLAGDYEQYF.

The chain couples TRBV6-5 to TRBJ1-1; 7 bases map to TRBD1. Germline V CDR1 and CDR2: MNHEY, SVGAGI. The junction had 11 bases not matched to a gene; V was cut back by 4 bases and J by 3 bases. The CDR3 has 16 residues. CDR3: CASSSNSEQGYTEAFF. The CDR3 region has the DNA TGTGCCAGCAGTTCCAATTCGGAACAGGGGTACACTGAAGCTTTCTTT.

This clone was counted a single time. The rearrangement links TRBV6-6 to TRBJ1-4; 7 bases align to TRBD1. Trimming removed 6 bases from V and 4 bases from J; junction bases left unmatched: 11. This CDR3 spans 16 amino acids. In germline, CDR1 is MNHNY, CDR2 SVGAGI (reference sequence). The CDR3 spells CASRGGEQGFNEKLFF. Written as DNA, the CDR3 is TGTGCCAGCAGGGGCGGGGAACAGGGGTTTAATGAAAAACTGTTTTTT.

The V gene is TRBV11-2, the J gene TRBJ2-7; a weak D match, TRBD1 (6 bases). This CDR3 has 13 residues. Deletions cut 2 bases from V and 5 bases from J, with 10 bases between. The germline V gene has CDR1 SGHAT and CDR2 FQNNGV. The CDR3 region is CASSLNRVHEQYF. CDR3 sequence (DNA): TGTGCCAGCAGCTTAAACAGGGTCCACGAGCAGTACTTC.

The table lists this clone with a few counts. This chain uses TRBV28 with TRBJ2-6; D might be TRBD1 or TRBD2, each matching 6 bases. CDR3 length: 19 residues. Germline-derived CDR1 and CDR2 are MDHEN and SYDVKM. Trimming removed 6 bases from V and 0 bases from J, with 21 bases in between. The CDR3 sequence is CASSDPRGGSLSGANVLTF. The CDR3 DNA is TGTGCCAGCAGCGATCCCAGAGGGGGGTCCCTCTCTGGGGCCAACGTCCTGACTTTC.

This chain connects TRBV10-2 to TRBJ2-2; TRBD1 is a possible D gene (5 bases). CDR1 and CDR2 (germline): WSHSY, SAAADI. The CDR3 covers 12 residues. V shed 8 bases and J shed 6 bases, with 10 bases lying between them. CDR3 protein: CASLGASGELFF. The CDR3 DNA follows: TGCGCCAGCCTTGGGGCGTCCGGGGAGCTGTTTTTT.